These T cell receptor beta chains were read from a single sample in a study of T cell repertoires in cytomegalovirus infection. These receptors' antigens are unknown. One entry per CDR3 protein results from TCRdb running MiXCR on the reads. In the table there are fewer than 900,000 distinct CDR3 sequences, 29% of which are singletons. The material was cultured CD8+ T cells from PBMCs, obtained from culture after CMV antigen stimulation. The receptors were sampled from a human donor in good health (CMV status not recorded). Some clones in this sample may be carry-over from other donors' samples. The CDR3 runs from the conserved cysteine through the conserved F or W. The D gene is left open where the match is weak. Clone size is shown for a subset of rows, as once, few, many or a class of expanded clone.

j_call cdr3_length clone_size v_call d_call cdr3_nt cdr3_aa
TRBJ2-1 16 - TRBV6-6 TRBD2 TGTGCCAGCAGTCCCTTCGCGGGGGGCTCCTACAATGAGCAGTTCTTC CASSPFAGGSYNEQFF
TRBJ1-2 14 - TRBV7-2 - TGTGCCAGCAGGCTATTGGAGGGCCCTCGAGGCTACACCTTC CASRLLEGPRGYTF
TRBJ1-2 14 - TRBV20-1 - TGCAGTGCTAGAGAATATATGTCCCTCTATGGCTACACCTTC CSAREYMSLYGYTF
TRBJ2-3 15 many TRBV7-2 TRBD2 TGTGCCAGCAGCTTTGGCGGGGGGGCGGCAGATACGCAGTATTTT CASSFGGGAADTQYF
TRBJ2-1 18 once TRBV12-3/TRBV12-4 TRBD2 TGTGCCAGCAGCCTACCGGGACTAGCGGGCGATACCTACAATGAGCAGTTCTTC CASSLPGLAGDTYNEQFF
TRBJ2-1 13 few TRBV6-6 - TGTGCCACCTCCCTCACGACCTACAATGAGCAGTTCTTC CATSLTTYNEQFF
TRBJ1-1 14 many TRBV7-3 TRBD1 TGTGCCAGCAGCCACACAGGGGCGCTCACTGAAGCTTTCTTT CASSHTGALTEAFF
TRBJ1-1 12 few TRBV10-3 - TGTGCCATCAGTGAGGGTGAGACTGAAGCTTTCTTT CAISEGETEAFF
TRBJ1-2 15 - TRBV20-1 - TGCAGTGCTAGAGATTTGCCGGAAAGTAACTATGGCTACACCTTC CSARDLPESNYGYTF
TRBJ1-1 15 - TRBV7-9 - TGTGCCAGCAGCTTATTGGTGGGGCTGGGGACTGAAGCTTTCTTT CASSLLVGLGTEAFF
TRBJ1-6 17 - TRBV7-8 TRBD1 TGTGCCAGCAGCCCATCAAACAGGGGGATGGGCCCGTCGGCCCTCCACTTT CASSPSNRGMGPSALHF
TRBJ2-2 15 - TRBV10-1 - TGCGCCAGCAGTGAAACAGGCTTTGATGTCGGGGAGCTGTTTTTT CASSETGFDVGELFF
TRBJ1-2 16 - TRBV7-9 TRBD1 TGTGCCAGCAGCTTTAAAACAGGGGACCCTCGCTATGGCTACACCTTC CASSFKTGDPRYGYTF
TRBJ2-7 13 - TRBV12-3/TRBV12-4 - TGTGCCAGCAGTTTTTCGGGTCCCTACGAGCAGTACTTC CASSFSGPYEQYF
TRBJ2-3 14 few TRBV7-8 - TGTGCCAGCAGCCCAGGCTCGGGAGCAGATACGCAGTATTTT CASSPGSGADTQYF
TRBJ2-7 15 - TRBV27 - TGTGCCAGCAGTCCTTACCCGGACCTTTTCTACGAGCAGTACTTC CASSPYPDLFYEQYF
TRBJ1-2 13 - TRBV27 - TGTGCCAGCAGGGACAGTATCCTCTATGGCTACACCTTC CASRDSILYGYTF
TRBJ2-1 15 - TRBV10-3 TRBD1 TGTGCCTCTGGACCCCCCGGACAGGGGGGCAATGAGCAGTTCTTC CASGPPGQGGNEQFF
TRBJ2-1 11 - TRBV2 TRBD1 TGTGCCACCACAGGGGGCCTTGAGCAGTTCTTC CATTGGLEQFF
TRBJ2-1 16 - TRBV6-5 - TGTGCCAGCAGCCCACGGGGATCCGGCTCCTACAATGAGCAGTTCTTC CASSPRGSGSYNEQFF
TRBJ1-5 15 once TRBV27 - TGTGCCAGCTCTGGAAGGGAAGCGGGCAATCAGCCCCAGCATTTT CASSGREAGNQPQHF
TRBJ2-1 15 - TRBV5-1 - TGCGCCAGCAGACAGGGAACGGGGTCCTACAATGAGCAGTTCTTC CASRQGTGSYNEQFF
TRBJ2-3 22 once TRBV6-5 TRBD2 TGTGCCAGCAGTATACCCTCGGTGGGGGGAAAAGCGGGGAAACGAAGCACAGATACGCAGTATTTT CASSIPSVGGKAGKRSTDTQYF
TRBJ1-5 13 - TRBV6-2/TRBV6-3 - TGTGCCAGCAGTCGGGACACAAATCAGCCCCAGCATTTT CASSRDTNQPQHF
TRBJ1-1 14 few TRBV7-8 TRBD1 TGTGCCAGCAGACCCGGGACAGGGAAATCCGAAGCTTTCTTT CASRPGTGKSEAFF
TRBJ1-2 12 - TRBV2 - TGTGCCAGCAGTTACAGAGCCCTCGGCTCCACCTTC CASSYRALGSTF
TRBJ2-2 13 few TRBV10-3 - TGTGCCATCAAAGTACAACCCACCGGGGAGCTGTTTTTT CAIKVQPTGELFF
TRBJ1-1 12 once TRBV28 - TGTGCCAGCACTTTGGGTGGGGGGGTAGCTTTCTTT CASTLGGGVAFF
TRBJ2-1 17 once TRBV5-4 TRBD1 TGTGCCAGCACCTGGATGGGGCAGGGGGCCTCCTACAATGAGCAGTTCTTC CASTWMGQGASYNEQFF
TRBJ1-1 12 few TRBV12-3/TRBV12-4 - TGTGCCAGCCTAGGGGAAGGCACTGAAGCTTTCTTT CASLGEGTEAFF
TRBJ2-2 15 few TRBV27 TRBD2 TGTGCCAGCAGTTTGGTCGGGGGGGGCACCGGGGAGCTGTTTTTT CASSLVGGGTGELFF
TRBJ2-6 18 - TRBV20-1 - TGCAGTGCTAGAGATAGGGGACACACCTCCTCTGGGGCCAACGTCCTGACTTTC CSARDRGHTSSGANVLTF
TRBJ2-1 11 - TRBV4-1 - TGCGCCAGCAGCCAATGGGACGAGCAGTTCTTC CASSQWDEQFF
TRBJ2-3 15 many TRBV5-6 - TGTGCCAGCAGCCACGTACAGGTGGGCACAGATACGCAGTATTTT CASSHVQVGTDTQYF
TRBJ2-1 15 - TRBV13 - TGTGCCAGCAGCTTAGAGGGGGGCCAGAACAATGAGCAGTTCTTC CASSLEGGQNNEQFF
TRBJ2-6 19 - TRBV12-3/TRBV12-4 TRBD1 TGTGCCAGGAGTTTATCACAGGGGAAGTTTTTAACTGGGGCCAACGTCCTGACTTTC CARSLSQGKFLTGANVLTF
TRBJ2-1 19 - TRBV27 TRBD2 TGTGCCAGCAGTTTGCTAGCGGGGGGGGGATGGAACTCCTACAATGAGCAGTTCTTC CASSLLAGGGWNSYNEQFF
TRBJ2-1 12 once TRBV20-1 - TGCAGTCAGCAGAGCTCCTACAATGAGCAGTTCTTC CSQQSSYNEQFF
TRBJ1-6 14 - TRBV20-1 - TGCAGTGCTAGAGATCTTGTGGAAAATTCACCCCTCCACTTT CSARDLVENSPLHF
TRBJ2-2 16 few TRBV6-5 TRBD1 TGTGCCAGCAGTTACAACAGGGGCTATGGCACCGGGGAGCTGTTTTTT CASSYNRGYGTGELFF
TRBJ2-7 14 few TRBV6-1 - TGTGCCAGCAGACAACACAGGGATTCCTACGAGCAGTACTTC CASRQHRDSYEQYF